The source of this T cell receptor beta chain is a study of sequential checkpoint blockade in melanoma. Libraries were prepared by immunoSEQ multiplex PCR; TCRdb keeps only in-frame clonotypes and omits some of them. The sample has 3,500 to 4,500 clones, approximately 33% seen once; the top ten hold approximately 31%. Stated treatment: randomized to nivolumab then ipilimumab (arm A) or the reverse (arm B). V gave up 2 bases and J gave up 5 bases; unmatched junction bases: 5. The CDR3 runs to 15 residues. The germline V gene has CDR1 KGHSH and CDR2 LQKENI. This TCR was recovered from a human donor with melanoma. The V gene is TRBV18, the J gene TRBJ2-7; 11 nucleotides match TRBD2. Here the sequenced sample was tumor tissue (inferred from file names), taken from a patient given nivolumab and ipilimumab in sequence. CDR3 sequence: CASSPSTSGIHEQYV. CDR3 nucleotides: TGTGCCAGCTCACCATCGACTAGCGGGATCCACGAGCAGTACGTC.